This T cell receptor beta chain appears in the sequencing data of a study of T cell responses to AZD1222 COVID-19 vaccine (dated by TCRdb to the early 2020s). Study-level background: Because spike-specific TCR depth and breadth did not differ between the two schedules, AZD1222 recipients who got a second dose at roughly 4 weeks were pooled with those who got a second dose at roughly 12 weeks. Enrollment into the trials was organized by age into subgroups of 18-55, 56-69 and 70-plus years, and those subgroups contained roughly 150, 30 and 60 TCR-sequenced participants, respectively. A total of under 250 trial participants underwent TCR sequencing, of whom more than 200 had received two doses of AZD1222 and some 25 had received two doses of the MenACWY control vaccine. Paper-wide results and their limitations: Because no day 14 peak-response samples were available, repertoires were characterized only after the peak T cell response. Conclusions about previously exposed vaccinees were limited because only a handful of AZD1222 recipients were SARS-CoV-2 seropositive at baseline. Reportedly, almost half of the unique spike-specific TCRs recognized epitopes lying outside the regions that are mutated in the B.1.351 and B.1.1.7 variants. Vaccine-associated CD4 TCRs spanned the whole spike protein, with dominant responses in regions 160-218 and 743-854. The 56-69-year group was small, and its depth increase did not reach significance, likely because of low power. Most participants were white British and females outnumbered males, and the authors suggested that clonal diversity may have been underestimated. After two AZD1222 doses, spike-specific TCR breadth and depth were significantly higher than at day 0 and than in MenACWY recipients.

The CDR3 regions of human TCRbeta chains were analyzed by immunosequencing. Per the authors' processing: Repertoire TCRs were matched against a reference library of SARS-CoV-2-specific TCRs generated with the MIRA antigen-specificity platform. Breadth was defined as the fraction of unique TCRs that were SARS-CoV-2-associated. Depth was defined as the fraction of total T cells that were SARS-CoV-2-associated. Using the MIRA data, every spike-specific TCR was mapped to the spike region that the TCR reacted to and assigned to either a CD4 or a CD8 class. Log10-transformed breadth and depth values were compared by one-way ANOVA with Sidak's multiple comparisons tests. TCRdb retrieved this table from immuneACCESS and kept in-frame rearrangements only. Not all clones are present; in checked studies, unresolved V genes account for under half, and no reason is known for the remainder. V and J calls and clone size are copied from that table; D and trimming were computed from the DNA. In all, the sample holds roughly 100,000 clones, and over 75% of those were seen once. About an eighth of the sample lies in the top ten.

Comment on this clone: Its target antigen remains unknown. Base qualities are missing; no much larger clone stands one base away.

Taken with the paper, the label for time point translates to: baseline before first vaccination. The vaccinee samples were drawn from two UK trials, COV001 and COV002, one of which was a single-blind randomized controlled phase 2/3 trial testing AZD1222 (ChAdOx1 nCoV-19) in healthy adults. For TCRbeta chain sequencing, PBMC samples were collected from trial participants at day 0 and at day 28 after the second dose. Counted from cysteine to phenylalanine, this CDR3 has 17 amino acids. Of the read, only the CDR3 DNA is kept; its 51 bases are in frame from base 1. From the germline V gene, CDR1 is SGHDN and CDR2 is FVKESK. From V the trimming removes 0 bases and from J it removes 3 bases, while the gene matches leave 8 bases of the junction unaccounted for.

This chain joins TRBV14 to TRBJ1-2; 9 of the junction bases match TRBD1. Specimen: peripheral blood, collected on day 0 of AZD1222 vaccination. The receptor was derived from an adult in good health. The CDR3 reads CASSQDRRTGDHYGYTF. Here is the DNA: TGTGCCAGCAGCCAAGATCGCAGGACAGGGGACCACTATGGCTACACCTTC.